The TCR beta chain under discussion was sequenced for a study of beta chain features in type 1 diabetes (dated 2018 in TCRdb). About the full investigation: Mean age, gender distribution, total cell number and subset yield were not different between patients and healthy donors. Regulatory and stem cell-like memory subsets were isolated from only 8 patients and about eight healthy donors, whereas naive and central memory subsets came from all 30 or so donors. In the study, recently diagnosed type 1 diabetes patients and matched healthy donors were compared on the TCRB repertoires of their sorted circulating CD4+ T cell subsets. Across all samples, some 110,000,000 sorted cells were examined, and cell number per subset correlated strongly with RNA yield.

The High Capacity cDNA Reverse Transcription Kit was used to reverse transcribe all of the isolated RNA, meaning that expressed TCRB transcripts were what got sequenced. Deep immunoSEQ sequencing was performed on naive, central memory and regulatory T cell samples, with an average of roughly 3.6 million total reads per sample. Sorted cells were lysed in RLT buffer and RNA was extracted with DNase-treated RNeasy Micro or Mini kits, depending on cell number. To prevent cross-contamination, every cell subset was processed on its own, while patient and healthy donor samples were processed together. The immunoSEQ multiplex PCR was used to amplify TCRB sequences from cDNA, yielding 87-bp fragments that span the CDR3 region. Sequencing of the amplicons was done on the Illumina HiSeq platform. Concerning the study's data processing: Synthetic template baselines were used to correct PCR bias computationally, reads within Hamming distance 2 were collapsed, and singletons that could not be merged were discarded. By aligning reads against IMGT, V, D and J genes, CDR3 length, and insertions or deletions at six rearrangement sites were assigned. Within each subset, clonotype counts were normalized to sorted cell number, and only after that were true diversity and Gini coefficients computed with the tcR R package. Repertoire sharing was quantified using the overlap coefficient calculated on TCRB nucleotide sequences. Out-of-frame TCRB sequences from naive cells were analyzed to stand in for the pre-selection repertoire. Not all clones reach the TCRdb copy of this immuneACCESS table, which keeps in-frame sequences only. Checked studies attribute under half of the gap to unresolved V genes and leave the rest unexplained. V and J calls and clone size are copied from that table; D and trimming were computed from the DNA. The sample table lists 400,000 to 600,000 clones, around 28% of them with a count of one. The top ten clonotypes cover about 0.065% of the sample.

Each donor gave one peripheral blood draw, roughly 120 mL on average, collected into heparinised tubes. A BD FACSAria II was used to sort naive, central memory, regulatory and stem cell-like memory CD4+ T cells with a panel that included CD45RO, CCR7, CD25, CD127, CD95 and CD27. A purity above 95% was achieved for all sorted populations. Right away, PBMCs were isolated by Lymphoprep density gradient centrifugation and were stained directly, with no culture step. So that batch effects would be minimized, each experiment stained and sorted samples in pairs, pairing one healthy donor with one patient. A remark on this clone: It has no known antigen specificity. Within one base of it there is no much larger clone, and no base qualities were kept.

Paper-wide results and their limitations: Because cDNA was sequenced instead of genomic DNA, highly expressing activated cells could be over-represented, though the groups showed no difference in activation or CD3 levels. Naive, central memory and regulatory TCRB repertoires appeared to be more alike among patients than among healthy donors. Fewer insertions and more nucleotide deletions at VDJ recombination sites were observed in patients with type 1 diabetes, implying thymic rearrangement abnormalities. Because small numbers of individuals were included in the HLA sub-analyses, any influence of HLA type on TCRB rearrangement was left unresolved. PCR might favor shorter templates, but patient and control samples were amplified and corrected together, so any skew would affect both groups equally. Type 1 diabetes patients showed a moderate but significant shortening of TCRB CDR3 length in all four CD4+ subsets.

The sequence was collected from a young man in good health. The material sequenced was naive CD4+ T cells from blood. The sample's cell subset or site label, decoded: true naive CD4+ T cells.

CDR3 protein: CASSFYTSPSGEQFF. In nucleotides, the sequence is TGTGCCAGCAGCTTTTACACTAGCCCCAGCGGTGAGCAGTTCTTC. The chain uses TRBV7-9 and TRBJ2-1, and the D gene may be TRBD2, 6 bases matching. The cysteine opens and the phenylalanine closes a CDR3 of 15 amino acids. CDR3 DNA only is kept here, 45 bases in frame from base 1. CDR1 SEHNR and CDR2 FQNEAQ were looked up in the germline V gene (reference sequence). Trimming takes 3 bases from V and 9 bases from J, and the germline ends sit 18 bases apart. Beyond the CDR3, the reference TRBV7-9 and TRBJ2-1 genes provide the residues; the full variable domain reads: DTGVSQNPRHKITKRGQNVTFRCDPISEHNRLYWYRQTLGQGPEFLTYFQNEAQLEKSRLLSDRFSAERPKGSFSTLEIQRTEQGDSAMYLCASSFYTSPSGEQFFGPGTRLTVL.